These T cell receptor beta chains were read from a single sample in a study of identical twins. TCRdb called the 5' RACE reads again in MiXCR, with one record for every CDR3 protein. The repertoire holds around 250,000 distinct CDR3 sequences, with approximately 8.3% as singletons. This same sample was also part of a study on yellow fever vaccine responses in identical twins.

The sequencing sample was made of CD8+ T cells sorted from blood. The receptor set was obtained from a woman between 18 and 30 years old in good health. CDR3s include the opening cysteine and the closing phenylalanine or tryptophan. A D gene is named only where the DNA matches it firmly. Clone size is stated in some rows and not others, as once, few, many or a class when expanded.

d_gene	v_gene	j_gene	abundance	CDR3aa	CDR3nt
-	TRBV12-3/TRBV12-4	TRBJ2-1	many	CASSLFSESSYNEQFF	TGTGCCAGCAGTTTATTCAGCGAAAGCTCCTACAATGAGCAGTTCTTC
TRBD1	TRBV14	TRBJ2-4	few	CASSQVQGDIQYF	TGTGCCAGCAGCCAAGTTCAGGGGGACATTCAGTACTTC
TRBD2	TRBV7-6	TRBJ2-1	once	CASSPSGGARNEQFF	TGTGCCAGCAGCCCTAGCGGGGGGGCTCGCAATGAGCAGTTCTTC
-	TRBV2	TRBJ2-1	few	CATEGGGPKDEQFF	TGTGCCACCGAGGGGGGAGGGCCTAAGGATGAGCAGTTCTTC
TRBD2	TRBV12-3/TRBV12-4	TRBJ2-3	many	CASSLTSGRDTQYF	TGTGCCAGCAGCCTTACTAGCGGGAGAGATACGCAGTATTTT
-	TRBV9	TRBJ2-3	few	CASSVYGGLTDTQYF	TGTGCCAGCAGCGTCTACGGGGGCCTCACAGATACGCAGTATTTT
TRBD2	TRBV30	TRBJ2-1	-	CAWSVGAGGPIEQFF	TGTGCCTGGAGTGTTGGAGCGGGAGGGCCTATTGAGCAGTTCTTC
-	TRBV4-1	TRBJ2-5	-	CASSQGVGRGETQYF	TGCGCCAGCAGCCAAGGGGTTGGCCGGGGGGAGACCCAGTACTTC
-	TRBV29-1	TRBJ2-2	-	CSVISDTGELFF	TGCAGCGTTATTTCGGACACCGGGGAGCTGTTTTTT
TRBD1	TRBV29-1	TRBJ2-6	-	CSVPGTGGSGANVLTF	TGCAGCGTTCCCGGGACAGGGGGGTCTGGGGCCAACGTCCTGACTTTC
TRBD2	TRBV7-8	TRBJ2-7	-	CASSLELADSYEQYF	TGTGCCAGCAGCTTAGAACTAGCGGACTCCTACGAGCAGTACTTC
-	TRBV7-9	TRBJ1-2	few	CASSSAGTKGYTF	TGTGCCAGCAGCTCCGCCGGGACCAAAGGCTACACCTTC
-	TRBV7-2	TRBJ1-4	-	CASSLETATNEKLFF	TGTGCCAGCAGCTTAGAGACAGCAACTAATGAAAAACTGTTTTTT
-	TRBV29-1	TRBJ1-1	-	CSVGRSTEAFF	TGCAGCGTTGGAAGGAGCACTGAAGCTTTCTTT
TRBD2	TRBV9	TRBJ2-1	many	CASSVASGANNEQFF	TGTGCCAGCAGCGTAGCTAGCGGGGCCAACAATGAGCAGTTCTTC
-	TRBV2	TRBJ2-5	many	CASSDSGGPETQYF	TGTGCCAGCAGTGATTCTGGGGGGCCGGAGACCCAGTACTTC
-	TRBV4-1	TRBJ2-4	few	CASSQQGGLNIQYF	TGCGCCAGCAGCCAACAGGGGGGGTTAAACATTCAGTACTTC
TRBD1	TRBV6-1	TRBJ2-3	few	CASSLGQGAGDTQYF	TGTGCCAGCAGCTTGGGACAGGGGGCAGGAGATACGCAGTATTTT
-	TRBV7-6	TRBJ2-1	few	CASSFGVYNEQFF	TGTGCCAGCAGCTTTGGGGTGTACAATGAGCAGTTCTTC
TRBD1	TRBV15	TRBJ1-5	many	CATSRHHRGVALDQPQHF	TGTGCCACCAGCAGACATCACAGGGGGGTGGCCCTTGATCAGCCCCAGCATTTT
-	TRBV19	TRBJ2-3	many	CASSSSLYPEDTQYF	TGTGCCAGTAGTTCCTCCCTATACCCGGAGGATACGCAGTATTTT
-	TRBV10-3	TRBJ1-5	few	CAISESVVSNQPQHF	TGTGCCATCAGTGAGTCGGTAGTTAGCAATCAGCCCCAGCATTTT
TRBD2	TRBV30	TRBJ2-1	-	CAWSALAGGHEQFF	TGTGCCTGGAGTGCACTAGCGGGAGGTCATGAGCAGTTCTTC
-	TRBV27	TRBJ1-1	many	CASAKWGTEAFF	TGTGCCAGCGCCAAGTGGGGGACTGAAGCTTTCTTT
TRBD1	TRBV27	TRBJ2-7	few	CASSYRDRGYEQYF	TGTGCCAGCAGCTACCGGGACAGGGGATACGAGCAGTACTTC
-	TRBV2	TRBJ2-5	many	CASSNAETQYF	TGTGCCAGCAGTAATGCAGAGACCCAGTACTTC
-	TRBV14	TRBJ1-3	few	CASSHTRNTIYF	TGTGCCAGCAGCCATACGAGAAACACCATATATTTT
-	TRBV7-9	TRBJ2-3	many	CASSGRTDDTQYF	TGTGCCAGCAGCGGGAGGACCGATGATACGCAGTATTTT
-	TRBV11-2	TRBJ2-1	many	CASSPLGGVLEEQFF	TGTGCCAGCAGCCCCTTAGGGGGAGTTTTGGAAGAGCAGTTCTTC
-	TRBV29-1	TRBJ2-7	-	CSAGGVRSEQYF	TGCAGCGCCGGTGGGGTGAGGAGCGAGCAGTACTTC
-	TRBV6-6	TRBJ2-7	few	CASSSSGVHEQYF	TGTGCCAGCAGTTCCTCCGGGGTCCACGAGCAGTACTTC
-	TRBV6-1	TRBJ2-4	many	CASSASEGKNIQYF	TGTGCCAGCAGTGCTAGCGAGGGCAAAAACATTCAGTACTTC
-	TRBV28	TRBJ2-1	-	CASRGADREYPYNEQFF	TGTGCCAGCAGGGGGGCCGATCGGGAGTACCCCTACAATGAGCAGTTCTTC
-	TRBV5-1	TRBJ2-7	many	CASSPNRPYEQYF	TGCGCCAGCAGCCCCAACAGACCCTACGAGCAGTACTTC
TRBD2	TRBV6-1	TRBJ2-1	-	CASSAEGTRSSLNEQFF	TGTGCCAGCAGTGCCGAAGGGACTAGGAGCAGTCTCAATGAGCAGTTCTTC
-	TRBV5-6	TRBJ2-7	many	CASSLGQRSYEQYF	TGTGCCAGCAGCTTGGGACAGCGCTCCTACGAGCAGTACTTC
-	TRBV4-2	TRBJ2-5	-	CASSQDPLAETQYF	TGTGCCAGCAGCCAAGATCCGCTGGCTGAGACCCAGTACTTC
-	TRBV2	TRBJ1-1	-	CASRRGMNTEAFF	TGTGCCAGCAGGCGGGGAATGAACACTGAAGCTTTCTTT
TRBD2	TRBV11-2	TRBJ2-4	many	CASSEAGGPVNIQYF	TGTGCCAGCAGTGAGGCGGGGGGGCCGGTAAACATTCAGTACTTC
TRBD1	TRBV7-8	TRBJ2-7	-	CASRNDRDPSYEQYF	TGTGCCAGCAGGAACGACAGGGACCCGTCCTACGAGCAGTACTTC
-	TRBV7-9	TRBJ2-1	-	CASSLGPGATYNEQFF	TGTGCCAGCAGCTTAGGGCCGGGGGCCACCTACAATGAGCAGTTCTTC
-	TRBV10-1	TRBJ2-1	many	CASSESRDNEQFF	TGCGCCAGCAGTGAGTCAAGGGATAATGAGCAGTTCTTC
-	TRBV4-3	TRBJ2-3	-	CASSDENASTDTQYF	TGCGCCAGCAGCGACGAGAACGCTAGCACAGATACGCAGTATTTT
-	TRBV11-2	TRBJ2-6	few	CASSLEASFPGAPTSSGANVLTF	TGTGCCAGCAGCTTAGAAGCTTCTTTCCCGGGAGCCCCGACGAGCTCTGGGGCCAACGTCCTGACTTTC
TRBD2	TRBV5-1	TRBJ2-7	-	CASSQTSGQAYEQYF	TGCGCCAGCAGCCAGACTAGCGGACAAGCCTACGAGCAGTACTTC
TRBD1	TRBV25-1	TRBJ2-1	many	CASSWTGIHNEQFF	TGTGCCAGCAGCTGGACAGGGATCCACAATGAGCAGTTCTTC
-	TRBV29-1	TRBJ2-7	many	CSVEVARQESYEQYF	TGCAGCGTTGAGGTTGCGCGGCAGGAGTCCTACGAGCAGTACTTC
-	TRBV4-2	TRBJ2-7	many	CASSPAGLYEQYF	TGTGCCAGCAGCCCCGCGGGCCTCTACGAGCAGTACTTC
TRBD2	TRBV2	TRBJ2-3	-	CAIASGSDTQYF	TGTGCCATAGCTAGCGGGTCAGATACGCAGTATTTT
-	TRBV29-1	TRBJ1-3	few	CSVEEGRGGNTIYF	TGCAGCGTTGAAGAGGGGCGGGGTGGAAACACCATATATTTT
TRBD2	TRBV10-1	TRBJ2-3	few	CASSYAPRGTSGADTQYF	TGCGCCAGCAGTTACGCGCCCCGAGGGACTAGCGGGGCAGATACGCAGTATTTT
-	TRBV7-9	TRBJ2-7	many	CASSLGKLSEQYF	TGTGCCAGCAGCTTGGGGAAGCTAAGCGAGCAGTACTTC
TRBD2	TRBV27	TRBJ2-1	-	CASSLPVTSGYNEQFF	TGTGCCAGCAGTTTACCCGTGACTAGCGGTTACAATGAGCAGTTCTTC
-	TRBV29-1	TRBJ2-1	many	CSGILENQPYNEQFF	TGCAGCGGTATCCTAGAAAACCAGCCCTACAATGAGCAGTTCTTC
TRBD2	TRBV14	TRBJ2-7	-	CASSQGSGLVRYEQYF	TGTGCCAGCAGCCAGGGATCGGGACTAGTGAGATACGAGCAGTACTTC
-	TRBV16	TRBJ1-1	-	CASSQGFGASPGAFF	TGTGCCAGCAGCCAAGGATTCGGTGCCTCACCTGGAGCTTTCTTT
TRBD2	TRBV20-1	TRBJ2-4	-	CSARTSVIQYF	TGCAGTGCTAGGACTAGCGTAATTCAGTACTTC
-	TRBV4-2	TRBJ2-7	few	CASSLAAYSYEQYF	TGTGCCAGCAGCTTGGCAGCTTACTCCTACGAGCAGTACTTC
TRBD2	TRBV11-2	TRBJ2-7	-	CASSLDLAGGSYEQYF	TGTGCCAGCAGCTTAGATCTAGCGGGGGGATCCTACGAGCAGTACTTC
TRBD2	TRBV6-1	TRBJ2-5	-	CASSPWAGGQEKETQYF	TGTGCCAGCAGTCCCTGGGCGGGGGGGCAAGAAAAAGAGACCCAGTACTTC